This T cell receptor (beta chain) was sequenced in a study of chemoradiotherapy in HPV16-positive cancers. Germline V gene data show CDR1 as SGHAT and CDR2 as FQNNGV. V dropped 5 bases and J dropped 7; count of bases not matched to a gene: 3. The CDR3 covers 13 residues. Profiled with immunoSEQ multiplex PCR; TCRdb holds only in-frame clones, not every one. The sample shows approximately 20,000 clones, approximately 86% of them seen only once. The rearrangement joins TRBV11-2 to TRBJ1-3, with 9 nucleotides matching TRBD1. This TCR was recovered from a human donor with HPV-associated anogenital cancer. This material consisted of blood, taken from a patient who underwent chemoradiotherapy. CDR3 sequence: CASSQDRGNTIYF. CDR3 sequence (DNA): TGTGCCAGCAGCCAGGACAGGGGCAACACCATATATTTT.